Following are 27 T cell receptor beta chains from one sample sequenced in a study of blood T cell repertoires in COVID-19. Sequenced by immunoSEQ multiplex PCR; TCRdb stores in-frame clones only, minus some. Seen here are roughly 200,000 clones, 86% observed once, and the top ten hold 4.5% to 7%. The sequencing input was PBMCs or T cells enriched from blood (not recorded which). Receptor source: a middle-aged man with acute COVID-19.

V gene TRBV6-5 combines with J gene TRBJ2-5; maybe TRBD2 (5 bases). CDR3 length equals 14 residues. V was shortened by 5 bases and J by 3 bases, with 13 bases between the two germline ends. The V gene's germline CDR1 is MNHEY and CDR2 SVGAGI. The CDR3 sequence: CASSRLAAKETQYF. CDR3 coding DNA: TGTGCCAGCAGTCGCCTAGCAGCCAAAGAGACCCAGTACTTC.

This rearrangement joins TRBV28 to TRBJ2-5; a possible D gene is TRBD1 (5 bases). Trimming left V 2 bases short and J 4 bases short, with 20 bases between. Germline CDR1 is MDHEN and CDR2 is SYDVKM. This CDR3 contains 17 residues. The DNA for the CDR3 is TGTGCCAGCAGTTTAGACTTCAGCCGGCAGGGCCCAGAGACCCAGTACTTC. Residues: CASSLDFSRQGPETQYF. Full variable domain (remainder filled in from reference TRBV28 and TRBJ2-5): DVKVTQSSRYLVKRTGEKVFLECVQDMDHENMFWYRQDPGLGLRLIYFSYDVKMKEKGDIPEGYSVSREKKERFSLILESASTNQTSMYLCASSLDFSRQGPETQYFGPGTRLLVL.

This clone showed up just a few times. The junction departs from germline at one end; a sequencing error may be responsible. The chain is built from TRBV6-5 and TRBJ2-7, with D possibly being TRBD1 (6 bases). From germline, CDR1 is MNHEY and CDR2 SVGAGI. CDR3 length: 15 amino acids. As DNA, the CDR3 is TGTGCCAGCAGTATAAGACAGGTGGGGGCTACGAGCAACGACTTC. It is translated as CASSIRQVGATSNDF.

The V and J genes are TRBV5-4 and TRBJ2-3; a weak D match, TRBD1 (5 bases). This CDR3 is 14 amino acids long. V lost 4 bases to trimming and J lost 2 bases, with 11 bases between them. Germline CDR1 reads SGHNT; CDR2 reads YYREEE (reference sequence). The CDR3: CASSLTGATDTQYF. DNA for the CDR3: TGTGCCAGCAGCCTTACAGGAGCCACAGATACGCAGTATTTT.

The rearrangement uses TRBV6-5 and TRBJ2-7; 8 positions match TRBD1. The germline gives CDR1 MNHEY, CDR2 SVGAGI. The CDR3 is made up of 14 amino acids. The V segment lost 6 bases and the J segment 6 bases; nucleotides outside the gene matches: 10. CDR3 bases: TGTGCCAGCAGGATGACAGGGGAGTTTGGCGAGCAGTACTTC. It yields the protein CASRMTGEFGEQYF.

This chain links TRBV28 with TRBJ2-3; D unresolved. From germline, CDR1 is MDHEN and CDR2 SYDVKM. This CDR3 has 16 residues. Trimming removed 6 bases at V and 1 base at J, with 17 bases between. This chain's CDR3 is CASSSHRLGGTDTQYF. The CDR3 DNA sequence: TGTGCCAGCAGCTCCCACCGGCTAGGAGGCACAGATACGCAGTATTTT.

The chain employs TRBV5-4 and TRBJ2-5, with TRBD2 matching 9 bases. Germline CDR1 is SGHNT and CDR2 is YYREEE (reference sequence). V shed 4 bases and J 5 bases; nucleotides not matched to a gene: 12. The CDR3 sequence is 16 residues long. This CDR3 is CASSGAVSGSLETQYF. The CDR3, as DNA: TGTGCCAGCAGCGGTGCGGTTAGCGGGAGTTTGGAGACCCAGTACTTC.

The chain combines TRBV27 with TRBJ1-2, with TRBD1 as a possible D gene (5 bases). Germline assignment: CDR1 MNHEY and CDR2 SMNVEV (reference sequence). V was clipped by 0 bases and J by 4 bases, with 12 bases between them. The CDR3 contains 15 residues. The CDR3 region is CASSLSGAPVYGYTF. The CDR3 region has the DNA TGTGCCAGCAGTTTATCAGGGGCCCCCGTCTATGGCTACACCTTC.

This chain links TRBV18 with TRBJ2-4; 8 bases align to TRBD1. Germline V gives CDR1 KGHSH, CDR2 LQKENI. The V gene end was trimmed by 2 bases and the J gene end by 2 bases; junction bases not matched to a gene: 11. The CDR3 runs 18 residues. DNA of the CDR3: TGTGCCAGCTCACCAGACAGGGGATGGGCCACTTCCAAAAACATTCAGTACTTC. Its translation is CASSPDRGWATSKNIQYF.

The chain couples TRBV5-1 to TRBJ1-1; no clear D. This CDR3 is built from 11 residues. Trimming shortened V by 5 bases and J by 7 bases, and 9 bases separated the two germline ends. CDR1 is SGHRS, CDR2 YFSETQ, per germline. The CDR3 region is CASSTGFEAFF. CDR3 sequence (DNA): TGCGCCAGCAGTACGGGTTTTGAAGCTTTCTTT.

The CDR3 loop reads CASSLVGAASDTQYF. The CDR3, as DNA: TGCGCCAGCAGCTTGGTAGGCGCGGCGTCGGATACGCAGTATTTT. The V call is TRBV5-1, the J call TRBJ2-3; D is ambiguous. The V end lost 0 bases, the J end lost 6 bases, and 14 bases lay between the germline ends. Germline CDR1 reads SGHRS; CDR2 reads YFSETQ. The CDR3 runs to 15 residues. Full variable domain (missing parts from reference TRBV5-1 and TRBJ2-3): KAGVTQTPRYLIKTRGQQVTLSCSPISGHRSVSWYQQTPGQGLQFLFEYFSETQRNKGNFPGRFSGRQFSNSRSEMNVSTLELGDSALYLCASSLVGAASDTQYFGPGTRLTVL.

This chain connects TRBV25-1 to TRBJ1-2; 10 nucleotides agree with TRBD1. The length of the CDR3 is 11 residues. V was clipped by 4 bases and J by 13 bases; unmatched bases: 3. Germline V gene data show CDR1 as MGHDK and CDR2 as SYGVNS. CDR3 sequence: CASSGQGARTF. Written as DNA, the CDR3 is TGTGCCAGCAGTGGACAGGGGGCCCGCACCTTC.

The V gene is TRBV27, the J gene TRBJ2-3; TRBD2 matches 13 bases. CDR1 and CDR2 (germline): MNHEY, SMNVEV (reference sequence). V was pared by 1 base and J by 2 bases, with 9 bases of the junction left unmatched. The CDR3 loop spans 19 amino acids. The CDR3 spells CASSLLQSGTSGITDTQYF. The CDR3 region has the DNA TGTGCCAGCAGTTTATTACAATCCGGGACTAGCGGGATCACAGATACGCAGTATTTT.

This sequence joins TRBV25-1 and TRBJ2-1; no clear D gene. The ends were cut back, 5 bases at V and 6 bases at J, with 8 bases in the middle. Germline CDR1 reads MGHDK; CDR2 reads SYGVNS. CDR3 length equals 12 residues. DNA of the CDR3: TGTGCCAGCAGTTTAACACCCAATGAGCAGTTCTTC. This codes for CASSLTPNEQFF.

The chain has TRBV18 and TRBJ2-3, with no clear D. Trimming removed 3 bases at V and 4 bases at J, with 5 bases between. The CDR3 length is 12 residues. Germline V gene sequence: CDR1 KGHSH, CDR2 LQKENI. The CDR3 spells CASSPSSDTQYF. DNA of the CDR3: TGTGCCAGCTCACCCAGTTCAGATACGCAGTATTTT.

CDR3 sequence reads: CSVEGQPNTEAFF. The DNA for the CDR3 is TGCAGCGTTGAGGGCCAGCCGAACACTGAAGCTTTCTTT. The chain is built from TRBV29-1 and TRBJ1-1; D is undetermined. This CDR3 has 13 residues. Germline V lookup: CDR1 SQVTM, CDR2 ANQGSEA. V was pared by 3 bases and J by 1 base, with 9 bases between.

This rearrangement joins TRBV5-4 to TRBJ2-3; 8 bases map to TRBD1. V trimming: 5 bases; J trimming: 0 bases; junction bases outside the gene matches: 8. This CDR3 spans 16 amino acids. CDR1 is SGHNT and CDR2 is YYREEE in the germline V gene (reference sequence). The CDR3 protein is CASRPLRDRSTDTQYF. CDR3 nucleotides: TGTGCCAGCAGACCTCTACGGGACAGGAGCACAGATACGCAGTATTTT.

The genes are TRBV7-9 and TRBJ2-7; D ambiguous. This CDR3 spans 14 amino acids. Trimming stripped 0 bases from V and 6 bases from J, with 12 bases between. Germline values: CDR1 SEHNR, CDR2 FQNEAQ (reference sequence). The CDR3 protein is CASSLASGAAEQYF. The CDR3, as DNA: TGTGCCAGCAGCTTAGCTTCCGGCGCGGCCGAGCAGTACTTC.

The CDR3 nucleotides are TGTGCCAGCAGTGCCCTAGGGACAGCCTTAAACTATGGCTACACCTTC. It codes for CASSALGTALNYGYTF. The rearrangement uses TRBV25-1 and TRBJ1-2; 7 bases map to TRBD1. The CDR3 loop spans 16 amino acids. V lost 4 bases, J lost 2 bases, and 10 bases stayed unmatched. CDR1 and CDR2 from the germline V gene are MGHDK and SYGVNS.

J is TRBJ2-1 and V is TRBV5-1, with a weak D call TRBD2 (6 bases). The V gene's germline CDR1 is SGHRS and CDR2 YFSETQ. The CDR3 is made up of 16 amino acids. V was cut by 0 bases and J by 0 bases, with 10 bases left in between. CDR3: CASSLAIGSSYNEQFF. For the CDR3, the DNA is TGCGCCAGCAGCTTGGCCATCGGGAGCTCCTACAATGAGCAGTTCTTC.

The V call is TRBV9, the J call TRBJ2-5; 7 bases line up with TRBD2. The trim removed 4 bases at V and 1 base at J, leaving 1 base unmatched. The CDR3 loop spans 13 amino acids. Per the germline V gene, CDR1 is SGDLS and CDR2 is YYNGEE. The CDR3 region is CASSPSGQETQYF. CDR3 sequence (DNA): TGTGCCAGCAGCCCTAGCGGCCAAGAGACCCAGTACTTC.

The genes are TRBV5-1 and TRBJ2-2, with D perhaps matching TRBD1 (5 bases). V was shortened by 0 bases and J by 6 bases, with 18 bases between the two germline ends. This CDR3 is built from 17 residues. The germline V gene has CDR1 SGHRS and CDR2 YFSETQ. This CDR3 is CASSLAILLQGAGELFF. Written as DNA, the CDR3 is TGCGCCAGCAGCTTGGCCATTCTCCTTCAGGGTGCCGGGGAGCTGTTTTTT.

Only a few counts were recorded for this clone. The chain combines TRBV11-3 with TRBJ2-1; unclear D gene. Germline V gene lookup returns CDR1 SGHNT and CDR2 YENEEA. The CDR3 has 14 amino acids. V was pared by 2 bases and J by 1 base, with 6 bases between. The CDR3 is CASSLSRSYNEQFF. The CDR3 nucleotides read TGTGCCAGCAGCTTAAGCAGGTCCTACAATGAGCAGTTCTTC.

The CDR3 loop reads CASIPAGGRGTDTQYF. CDR3 in DNA: TGTGCCAGCATTCCTGCGGGGGGCCGAGGCACAGATACGCAGTATTTT. The chain carries TRBV5-4 and TRBJ2-3; 8 nucleotides match TRBD2. V shed 6 bases, J shed 1 base, and the junction held 10 bases outside the gene matches. The CDR3 spans 16 residues. The germline V gene encodes CDR1 SGHNT and CDR2 YYREEE (reference sequence).

V and J are TRBV28 and TRBJ1-2; D call uncertain. Trimming shortened V by 2 bases and J by 5 bases, and 12 bases separated the two germline ends. The CDR3 is made up of 14 amino acids. Germline CDR1 reads MDHEN; CDR2 reads SYDVKM. DNA of the CDR3: TGTGCCAGCAGTTTAGACCCAGGAACATATGGCTACACCTTC. As protein: CASSLDPGTYGYTF.

This chain joins TRBV6-5 and TRBJ1-2; 10 nucleotides agree with TRBD1. Germline V gene data show CDR1 as MNHEY and CDR2 as SVGAGI. The CDR3 runs 14 residues. Losses at the gene ends were 5 bases for V and 7 bases for J; bases not matched to a gene: 7. CDR3 coding DNA: TGTGCCAGCAGTCAATTGGACAGGGGGTTTGGCTACACCTTC. Its protein product is CASSQLDRGFGYTF.

The chain combines TRBV5-6 with TRBJ1-2; 7 positions agree with TRBD1. This CDR3 is 13 amino acids long. The V and J ends lost 3 bases and 8 bases, in that order; junction bases with no gene match: 7. Germline V CDR1 and CDR2: SGHDT, YYEEEE. The CDR3 reads CASSYRQGRGYTF. CDR3 coding DNA: TGTGCCAGCAGCTACCGACAGGGTAGAGGCTACACCTTC.